This T cell receptor (beta chain) is from a study of blood T cell repertoires in COVID-19. Study-level information: Both acute and convalescent COVID-19 samples were obtained from the United States, Italy and Spain. The analysed material was cDNA or gDNA that came from T cells, B-cell-depleted T cells, or PBMCs.

Source study methods: Amplification with reference gene primers provided the estimates of nucleated cell counts. Sequenced by immunoSEQ multiplex PCR; TCRdb stores in-frame clones only, minus some. V, J and clone size were drawn from that table, and D and trimming were deduced from the DNA. The data contain some 65,000 clones, around 85% of them singletons. Sequenced: peripheral blood. This TCR derives from a woman in her 70s with acute or convalescent COVID-19.

Written as DNA, the CDR3 is TGTGCCAGCAGTTTATCTATGACAGGGGGTTTACAGCCCCAGCATTTT. Protein: CASSLSMTGGLQPQHF. The chain carries TRBV27 and TRBJ1-5; the match to TRBD1 covers 9 bases. CDR3 length: 16 amino acids. V dropped 0 bases and J dropped 7; count of bases not matched to a gene: 7. Germline CDR1 is MNHEY and CDR2 is SMNVEV (reference sequence).